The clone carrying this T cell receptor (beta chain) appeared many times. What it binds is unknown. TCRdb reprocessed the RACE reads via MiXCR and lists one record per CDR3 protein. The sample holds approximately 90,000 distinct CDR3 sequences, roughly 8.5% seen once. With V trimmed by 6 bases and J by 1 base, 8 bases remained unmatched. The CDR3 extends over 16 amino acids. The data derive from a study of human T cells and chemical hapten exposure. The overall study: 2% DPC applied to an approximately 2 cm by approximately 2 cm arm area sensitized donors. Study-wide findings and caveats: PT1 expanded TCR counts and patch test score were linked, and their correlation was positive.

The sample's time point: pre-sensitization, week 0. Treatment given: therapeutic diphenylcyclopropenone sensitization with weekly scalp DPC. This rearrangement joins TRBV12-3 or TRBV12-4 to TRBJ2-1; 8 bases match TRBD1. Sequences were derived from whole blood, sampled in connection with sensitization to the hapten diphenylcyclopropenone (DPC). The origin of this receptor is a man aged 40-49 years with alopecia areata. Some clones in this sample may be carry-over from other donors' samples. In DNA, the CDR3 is TGTGCCAGCAGACGGACAGGGCAGCTTTCCTACAATGAGCAGTTCTTC. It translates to CASRRTGQLSYNEQFF.